This T cell receptor beta chain appears in the sequencing data of a study of T cells after yellow fever vaccination. Regarding the study as a whole: FACS-sorted repertoires could contain abundant clonotypes contaminating from the bulk population.

Concerning this clonotype: The antigen is unknown.

The germline V gene has CDR1 SGDLS and CDR2 YYNGEE. Trimming removed 4 bases from V and 2 bases from J, with 13 bases in between. The CDR3 covers 15 residues. UMIs and a universal primer site were added when TCR cDNA was made by 5'RACE template switching. In TCRdb, the 5' RACE reads were re-called with MiXCR into one record per CDR3 protein. The table lists around 600,000 distinct CDR3 sequences, about 12% of them singletons. The sequence was obtained from a man under 40 who received the YFV17D yellow fever vaccine. The rearrangement links TRBV9 to TRBJ1-5, with TRBD1 as a possible D gene (5 bases). Specimen: PBMCs, collected on the day of the yellow fever booster vaccination. The CDR3 loop reads CASSPAAGRNQPQHF. In nucleotides, the CDR3 is TGTGCCAGCAGCCCGGCGGCAGGGCGCAATCAGCCCCAGCATTTT.